These 3 T cell receptor beta chains share one sample of origin, sequenced in a study of neurological immune-mediated disorders. TCRdb re-derived calls from the 5' RACE reads in MiXCR, one entry per CDR3 protein. The sample has 65,000 to 75,000 distinct CDR3 sequences, roughly 4.9% seen once. Sequenced sample: PBMCs. These receptors were collected from a human donor with multiple sclerosis. The donor label of this sample is uncertain.

The sample holds a few counts of this clonotype. This chain links TRBV12-3 or TRBV12-4 with TRBJ2-3, with TRBD2 matching over 11 bases. The CDR3 has 15 residues. J was trimmed by 4 bases and V by 7 bases; bases with no gene match: 7. CDR3 in DNA: TGTGCCAGCACTAATCTAGCGGGAGGCGCAGATACGCAGTATTTT. Translated: CASTNLAGGADTQYF.

This clonotype was seen many times. The chain uses TRBV29-1 and TRBJ2-3; TRBD2 aligns across 11 bases. The CDR3 sequence is 14 residues long. Germline values: CDR1 SQVTM, CDR2 ANQGSEA. With V trimmed by 5 bases and J by 2 bases, 3 bases remained unmatched. The CDR3 DNA sequence: TGCAGCGTTTCTAGCGGGGGGAACACAGATACGCAGTATTTT. It is translated as CSVSSGGNTDTQYF.

This clonotype was seen at least ten times. This chain uses TRBV20-1 with TRBJ2-3; D might be TRBD1 or TRBD2, each matching 5 bases. From germline, CDR1 is DFQATT and CDR2 SNEGSKA (reference sequence). This CDR3 spans 16 amino acids. V lost 5 bases to trimming and J lost 2 bases, with 20 bases between them. The CDR3 nucleotides are TGCAGTGCTGAGAGATCGTTCTGGGGGATCACAGATACGCAGTATTTT. Protein product: CSAERSFWGITDTQYF.